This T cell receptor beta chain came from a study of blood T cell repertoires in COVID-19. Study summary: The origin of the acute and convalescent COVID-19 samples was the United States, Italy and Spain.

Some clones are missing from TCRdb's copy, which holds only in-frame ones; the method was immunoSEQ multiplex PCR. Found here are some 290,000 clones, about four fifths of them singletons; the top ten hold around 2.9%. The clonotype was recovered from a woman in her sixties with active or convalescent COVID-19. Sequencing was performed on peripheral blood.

CDR3 in amino acids: CASRRREGGNYGYTF. The CDR3 DNA follows: TGTGCCAGTCGACGCAGGGAAGGGGGTAACTATGGCTACACCTTC. The rearrangement uses TRBV19 and TRBJ1-2, with D tentatively TRBD1 (6 bases). Germline V CDR1 and CDR2: LNHDA, SQIVND (reference sequence). Deletions cut 8 bases from V and 1 base from J, with 17 bases between. CDR3 length equals 15 residues.